One and the same sample provided the 7 T cell receptor beta chains below, sequenced in a study of regulatory T cells in long-lasting Graves disease. The time point denotes: newly diagnosed GD, antithyroid drugs for less than 3 months. TCR sequences were obtained from RNA taken from PBMCs. Construction of the TCR beta libraries employed iRepertoire HTBI primers in conjunction with Arm-PCR of CDR3 regions. In TCRdb, the multiplex PCR reads were re-called with MiXCR into one record per CDR3 protein. Among fewer than 450,000 distinct CDR3 sequences listed, 15% were seen once. This sample was shared with a second study, whose subject was T cells in Graves' hyperthyroidism and ophthalmopathy.

The material sequenced was peripheral blood mononuclear cells (PBMCs), taken at new diagnosis, from a patient treated with antithyroid drugs. These receptors all come from a woman between 35 and 50 years old with Graves disease.

This clonotype has at least ten counts. The chain has TRBV30 and TRBJ1-1; 12 positions agree with TRBD1. The CDR3 has 17 residues. Trimming took 3 bases from V and 4 from J; bases not matched to a gene: 12. CDR1 is GTSNPN, CDR2 SVGIG, per germline (reference sequence). As DNA, the CDR3 is TGTGCCTGGAGAGATCCGGGACAGGGGGCGTATGGCACTGAAGCTTTCTTT. This translates into CAWRDPGQGAYGTEAFF.

The V and J genes are TRBV20-1 and TRBJ2-7, with D uncertain. V lost 5 bases, J lost 2 bases, and 13 bases lay in between. Germline V gives CDR1 DFQATT, CDR2 SNEGSKA (reference sequence). This CDR3 has 13 amino acids. The DNA of the CDR3 is TGCAGTGCTTCCCTGGAAGCGACCTACGAGCAGTACTTC. It encodes CSASLEATYEQYF.

This clonotype was seen ten or more times. The CDR3 here is CASSTQRNQPQHF. In nucleotides, the CDR3 is TGTGCCAGCAGTACACAGCGAAATCAGCCCCAGCATTTT. This chain joins TRBV6-2 or TRBV6-3 and TRBJ1-5; unclear D gene. The length of the CDR3 is 13 residues. The V end was cut by 5 bases, the J end by 4 bases, with 9 bases between. Germline values: CDR1 MNHEY, CDR2 SVGEGT.

The V call is TRBV10-3, the J call TRBJ2-3, with D possibly being TRBD2 (5 bases). Trimming pared 6 bases from V and 1 base from J, leaving 11 bases between. Germline CDR1 ENHRY, CDR2 SYGVKD. This CDR3 spans 14 amino acids. CDR3 protein: CAIRPLGGTDTQYF. Written as DNA, the CDR3 is TGTGCCATCAGACCCCTCGGGGGCACAGATACGCAGTATTTT.

This clonotype was observed many times. The gene calls are TRBV11-3 and TRBJ2-5; 9 bases are shared with TRBD1. CDR3 length equals 16 residues. CDR1 SGHNT and CDR2 YENEEA come from the germline V gene. The V and J ends lost 6 bases and 1 base, in that order; junction bases with no gene match: 9. CDR3 DNA sequence: TGTGCCAGCAGGAGAGGACAGGGGATGGGCCAAGAGACCCAGTACTTC. Its translation: CASRRGQGMGQETQYF.

In its sample, this clonotype was seen many times. V is TRBV28 and J is TRBJ1-2, with 11 bases aligning to TRBD1. The germline CDR1 and CDR2 sequences are MDHEN and SYDVKM. The V gene end was trimmed by 6 bases and the J gene end by 8 bases; junction bases not matched to a gene: 8. The CDR3 extends over 14 amino acids. The CDR3 DNA is TGTGCCAGCAGCCCACCAGGGACAGGGGGAGGCTACACCTTC. It codes for CASSPPGTGGGYTF.

At least ten counts were recorded for this clonotype. The chain carries TRBV6-5 and TRBJ2-3; 8 nucleotides match TRBD1. The ends lost 0 bases at V and 2 bases at J; junction bases unmatched: 7. Germline-derived CDR1 and CDR2 are MNHEY and SVGAGI. CDR3 length equals 17 residues. CDR3 amino acids: CASSYSGQGLPTDTQYF. CDR3 nucleotides: TGTGCCAGCAGTTACTCCGGACAGGGCCTTCCCACAGATACGCAGTATTTT.